This T cell receptor beta chain originates from a study of T cells in Graves' hyperthyroidism and ophthalmopathy. What was amplified from RNA transcripts were TCR beta CDR3 regions. HTBI primers were used for first-round RT-PCR of the TCR CDR3. In TCRdb, the multiplex PCR reads were re-called with MiXCR into one record per CDR3 protein. Among around 620,000 distinct CDR3 sequences, 15% to 20% were seen once, and the ten largest hold around 3.9%. Broader study findings: Ophthalmopathy was model-predicted a median about 7.1 months pre-onset. Separation of ophthalmopathy from stable hyperthyroidism was achieved by a 13 V-J model. In the blood, most expanded thyroid clonotypes above 0.001 appeared as well.

In this sample, this clonotype turned up a few times. Its antigen is not known. The germline V and J ends were trimmed by 8 bases and 7 bases, with 24 bases remaining between them. The CDR3 spans 15 residues. Germline V gives CDR1 GTSNPN, CDR2 SVGIG (reference sequence). The clonotype was recovered from a woman aged 25-40 years with Graves' hyperthyroidism. J is TRBJ1-5 and V is TRBV30; D unresolved. Material for sequencing was blood. The CDR3: CARDTKRTLDQPQHF. The DNA of the CDR3 is TGTGCCCGCGACACCAAAAGGACCCTGGACCAGCCCCAGCATTTT.